This TCR beta chain derives from a study of CD8 T cells in Susac syndrome. Sequencing of TCR beta covered CD8+ and CD4+ T cells obtained from blood. In the multiple sclerosis control group, patients were treatment-naive and had stable or active relapsing-remitting disease. Whole-study results and caveats: The study's TCR sequencing and HLA analysis drew on a certain number of individuals. That number was acknowledged as relatively small.

RNA, at about 0.45 to 1 ug, was reverse transcribed with random hexamers. With immunoSEQ multiplex PCR, TCR beta CDR3 was amplified across 54 Vbeta and 13 Jbeta. TCRdb re-called the immunoSEQ multiplex PCR reads with MiXCR, one entry per CDR3 protein. The sample lists about 300,000 distinct CDR3 sequences, approximately 85% occurring once. Regarding this clonotype: Antigen: not known.

V lost 2 bases, J lost 1 base, and 11 bases lay in between. From germline, CDR1 is MNHNY and CDR2 SVGAGI (reference sequence). The length of the CDR3 is 15 residues. The source material was CD8+ T cells from PBMCs. V and J are TRBV6-6 and TRBJ2-5; weak D call: TRBD1 (6 bases). This receptor was identified in a human donor with multiple sclerosis. CDR3 residues: CASSYTRGIQETQYF. The CDR3 nucleotides read TGTGCCAGCAGTTACACGAGGGGGATCCAAGAGACCCAGTACTTC.